This T cell receptor (beta chain) came from a study of shared clonotypes between healthy human individuals. Study details: Three CD4 naive, three CD4 memory, two CD8 naive and one CD8 memory plate were used per donor. Study-level results: Lower generation probabilities were found for non-shared clonotypes than for those shared by all four donors.

CDR3 length: 14 residues. Germline CDR1 SGHTS, CDR2 YDEGEE. The V and J ends lost 5 bases and 1 base, in that order; junction bases with no gene match: 2. It was at deep level that the assay was run. It was across several immunoSEQ plates that each subset's genomic DNA was evenly split. TCRdb keeps only in-frame clones here, not all; method: immunoSEQ multiplex PCR. The top ten clones hold about 0.34% of a sample with some 2,500,000 clones, roughly 93% of them seen once. For this clone: Antigen unknown.

J is TRBJ2-7 and V is TRBV5-8, with 11 bases fitting TRBD1. The origin of this receptor is a man between 18 and 35 years old in good health. Some clones in this sample may be carry-over from other donors' samples. Input material: naive CD4+ T cells from PBMCs. Specified subset: CD45RA+ positively selected. The CDR3 DNA is TGTGCCAGCAGGGGACAGGGGGGTTCCTACGAGCAGTACTTC. Its translation is CASRGQGGSYEQYF.